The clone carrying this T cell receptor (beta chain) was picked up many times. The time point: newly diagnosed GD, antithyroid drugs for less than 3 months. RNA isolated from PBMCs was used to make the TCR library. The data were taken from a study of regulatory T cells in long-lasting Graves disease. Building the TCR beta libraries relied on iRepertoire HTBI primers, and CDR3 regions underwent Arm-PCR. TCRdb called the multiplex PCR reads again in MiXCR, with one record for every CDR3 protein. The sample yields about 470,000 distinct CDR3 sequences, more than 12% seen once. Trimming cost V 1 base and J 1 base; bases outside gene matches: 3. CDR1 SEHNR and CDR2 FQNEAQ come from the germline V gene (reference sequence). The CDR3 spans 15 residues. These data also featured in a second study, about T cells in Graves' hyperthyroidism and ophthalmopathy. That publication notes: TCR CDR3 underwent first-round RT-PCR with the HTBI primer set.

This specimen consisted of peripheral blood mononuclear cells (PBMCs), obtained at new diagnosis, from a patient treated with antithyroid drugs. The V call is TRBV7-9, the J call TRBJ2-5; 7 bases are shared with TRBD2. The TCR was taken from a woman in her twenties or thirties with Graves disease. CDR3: CASSLVLATQETQYF. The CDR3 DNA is TGTGCCAGCAGCTTAGTACTAGCGACCCAAGAGACCCAGTACTTC. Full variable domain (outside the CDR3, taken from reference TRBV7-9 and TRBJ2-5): DTGVSQNPRHKITKRGQNVTFRCDPISEHNRLYWYRQTLGQGPEFLTYFQNEAQLEKSRLLSDRFSAERPKGSFSTLEIQRTEQGDSAMYLCASSLVLATQETQYFGPGTRLLVL.